The following is a TCR beta chain sequence with its context. Its target is unknown. Other DNA sequences from this sample encode an identical CDR3 as well. The data are from a study of shared clonotypes between healthy human individuals. Overall study findings and caveats: Clonotypes shared by all four sorted-subset donors had higher generation probabilities than non-shared clonotypes.

Some clones are missing from TCRdb's copy, which holds only in-frame ones; the method was immunoSEQ multiplex PCR. The table lists some 1,400,000 clones, over 95% of them singletons. Deletions cut 5 bases from V and 1 base from J, with 7 bases between. CDR3 size: 13 residues. Looked up from germline, CDR1 is SGHNT and CDR2 is YENEEA. The source is a man aged 30 to 39 in good health. V is TRBV11-3 and J is TRBJ2-3; TRBD2 is a possible D gene (5 bases). Source material: naive CD4+ T cells sorted from blood. Specified subset: CD45RA+ positively selected. For the CDR3, the DNA is TGTGCCAGCAGCCCCGGGGGCACAGATACGCAGTATTTT. Residues: CASSPGGTDTQYF.